The 15 T cell receptor beta chains below all came from one sample that was sequenced in a study of blood T cell repertoires in COVID-19. Measured with immunoSEQ multiplex PCR; TCRdb has only the in-frame clones, and not every one. This table has fewer than 250,000 clones, roughly 81% appearing once. Sequenced input: peripheral blood. The receptors were gathered from a man in his fifties or sixties with acute or convalescent COVID-19.

This clone has a single count. The chain combines TRBV20-1 with TRBJ2-1; D not resolved. The germline V gene encodes CDR1 DFQATT and CDR2 SNEGSKA (reference sequence). The CDR3 sequence is 11 residues long. V gave up 4 bases and J gave up 6 bases, with 7 bases separating them. The chain's CDR3 is CSANSFNEQFF. CDR3 bases: TGCAGTGCTAACTCGTTCAATGAGCAGTTCTTC.

The genes are TRBV4-1 and TRBJ2-1, with 15 nucleotides matching TRBD2. The CDR3 extends over 17 amino acids. V shed 4 bases, J shed 3 bases, and the junction held 4 bases outside the gene matches. Germline V lookup: CDR1 MGHRA, CDR2 YSYEKL. CDR3 DNA sequence: TGCGCCAGCAGCCGTGGACTAGCGGGAGGGGACTACAATGAGCAGTTCTTC. It is translated as CASSRGLAGGDYNEQFF.

The rearrangement links TRBV10-3 to TRBJ2-5; TRBD2 agrees at 11 bases. V gave up 5 bases and J gave up 5 bases; unmatched junction bases: 10. Germline V CDR1 and CDR2: ENHRY, SYGVKD. The CDR3 runs to 16 residues. CDR3 DNA sequence: TGTGCCATCAGTCTCGGACTAGCGGGCTTTCAGGAGACCCAGTACTTC. This translates into CAISLGLAGFQETQYF.

The V call is TRBV19, the J call TRBJ2-5; unclear D gene. The CDR3 loop spans 12 amino acids. The V end lost 4 bases, the J end lost 5 bases, and 8 bases lay between the germline ends. Germline CDR1 reads LNHDA; CDR2 reads SQIVND (reference sequence). CDR3 DNA: TGTGCCAGTAGTACCCCTAGGGAGACCCAGTACTTC. Translation gives CASSTPRETQYF.

J is TRBJ2-1 and V is TRBV5-6; perhaps TRBD2 as D (5 bases). Germline V CDR1 and CDR2: SGHDT, YYEEEE. The V and J ends lost 0 bases and 1 base respectively, with 8 bases between them. The length of the CDR3 is 15 residues. The CDR3, as DNA: TGTGCCAGCAGCTTGGGTCCGGGATCCTACAATGAGCAGTTCTTC. Amino acid sequence: CASSLGPGSYNEQFF.

This chain connects TRBV6-6 to TRBJ1-6; D is ambiguous. Germline CDR1 and CDR2: MNHNY and SVGAGI (reference sequence). Trimming took 8 bases from V and 10 from J, leaving 15 bases between them. The CDR3 extends over 13 amino acids. CDR3 nucleotide sequence: TGTGCCAGCCGCGAGAGAGGGAGCTCACCCCTCCACTTT. Encoded protein: CASRERGSSPLHF.

The chain recombines TRBV24-1 with TRBJ1-3, with unresolved D. The V and J ends lost 11 bases and 0 bases respectively, with 22 bases between them. The CDR3 runs to 17 residues. In germline, CDR1 is KGHDR, CDR2 SFDVKD. The CDR3 region has the DNA TGTGCCATCCGACCGTCTAGGCGAGTTATCTCTGGAAACACCATATATTTT. This encodes CAIRPSRRVISGNTIYF.

This chain joins TRBV4-1 and TRBJ1-4, with D unclear. Trimming shortened V by 4 bases and J by 0 bases, and 9 bases separated the two germline ends. CDR3 length: 15 residues. Germline V gene lookup returns CDR1 MGHRA and CDR2 YSYEKL. The CDR3 nucleotides read TGCGCCAGCAGCCCCTATGGAGCAACTAATGAAAAACTGTTTTTT. Residues: CASSPYGATNEKLFF.

This clone was recorded a few times. The chain links TRBV30 to TRBJ2-7, with 8 positions matching TRBD2. There are 14 residues in the CDR3. Per the germline V gene, CDR1 is GTSNPN and CDR2 is SVGIG (reference sequence). Losses at the gene ends were 1 base for V and 6 bases for J; bases not matched to a gene: 8. The CDR3 region has the DNA TGTGCCTGGAGTGAGTCCGGACTAGCTAGCGAGCAGTACTTC. Translation gives CAWSESGLASEQYF.

The chain uses TRBV18 and TRBJ1-3; a possible D gene is TRBD1 (6 bases). The CDR3 is 15 residues long. Deletions cut 3 bases from V and 9 bases from J, with 18 bases between. Germline lookup yields CDR1 KGHSH and CDR2 LQKENI. The CDR3: CASSPPDSYGRTIYF. CDR3 nucleotides: TGTGCCAGCTCACCTCCGGACAGCTATGGCCGCACCATATATTTT.

The V gene is TRBV2, the J gene TRBJ2-2; no clear D. The CDR3 runs 12 residues. Germline values: CDR1 SNHLY, CDR2 FYNNEI. V lost 8 bases and J lost 4, with 8 bases in between. DNA of the CDR3: TGTGCCAGCTCTGGCCCCACCGGGGAGCTGTTTTTT. Amino acid sequence: CASSGPTGELFF.

This chain uses TRBV5-1 with TRBJ2-1; perhaps TRBD2 as D (6 bases). V shed 2 bases and J shed 0 bases, with 9 bases lying between them. Germline V gives CDR1 SGHRS, CDR2 YFSETQ. The CDR3 is made up of 15 amino acids. The CDR3 coding sequence is TGCGCCAGCAGCTTAGGGACTTACTCCTACAATGAGCAGTTCTTC. Protein: CASSLGTYSYNEQFF.

The chain recombines TRBV7-3 with TRBJ2-6, with TRBD1 identical over 7 bases. The CDR3 has 16 residues. The germline CDR1 and CDR2 sequences are SGHTA and FQGTGA. V dropped 3 bases and J dropped 1; count of bases not matched to a gene: 3. The CDR3 sequence is CASSLTTGSGANVLTF. CDR3 in DNA: TGTGCCAGCAGCTTGACGACAGGGTCTGGGGCCAACGTCCTGACTTTC.

The chain couples TRBV5-1 to TRBJ1-6; D is uncertain. Germline V gene sequence: CDR1 SGHRS, CDR2 YFSETQ. The length of the CDR3 is 15 residues. V was shortened by 4 bases and J by 8 bases, with 16 bases between the two germline ends. The DNA for the CDR3 is TGCGCCAGCAGCCTCAACACCGGAGGTGATTCACCCCTCCACTTT. Translation: CASSLNTGGDSPLHF.

The rearrangement joins TRBV28 to TRBJ1-3; TRBD1 matches 7 bases. This CDR3 has 15 residues. The J segment lost 4 bases and the V segment lost 5 bases, leaving 8 bases of the junction unmatched. The germline V gene encodes CDR1 MDHEN and CDR2 SYDVKM. Here the CDR3 reads CASSTTGESGNTIYF. DNA of the CDR3: TGTGCCAGCAGTACAACAGGGGAGTCAGGAAACACCATATATTTT. The whole variable domain, remainder taken from reference TRBV28 and TRBJ1-3, is DVKVTQSSRYLVKRTGEKVFLECVQDMDHENMFWYRQDPGLGLRLIYFSYDVKMKEKGDIPEGYSVSREKKERFSLILESASTNQTSMYLCASSTTGESGNTIYFGEGSWLTVV.